A single sample is the source of the 16 T cell receptor beta chains below, sequenced in a study of T-cell memory formation after mild COVID-19. MiXCR, applied by TCRdb to the 5' RACE reads, yields one record per CDR3 protein. The repertoire consists of 75,000 to 95,000 distinct CDR3 sequences, with about 13% occurring once and the leading ten covering about 26%. Source material: PBMCs or a T cell subset sorted from them (not recorded which). Receptors were obtained from an adult woman who had mild COVID-19 (a few samples of this study predate the infection). Cell type and time point are not known.

This clonotype was seen a few times. The J gene is TRBJ2-7, the V gene TRBV4-3, with 8 bases fitting TRBD2. The germline CDR1 and CDR2 sequences are LGHNA and YSLEER. V lost 0 bases and J lost 3; bases outside the gene matches: 7. CDR3 length equals 16 residues. CDR3: CASSQEGPSGYYEQYF. The DNA for the CDR3 is TGCGCCAGCAGCCAAGAAGGCCCTAGCGGGTACTACGAGCAGTACTTC.

This clonotype was detected once. The chain has TRBV7-9 and TRBJ1-5; D unclear. V lost 6 bases to trimming and J lost 0 bases, with 12 bases between them. This CDR3 contains 15 residues. Germline lookup yields CDR1 SEHNR and CDR2 FQNEAQ (reference sequence). Here the CDR3 DNA reads TGTGCCAGCAGTCGAGGCGCTTATAGCAATCAGCCCCAGCATTTT. Translated, it gives CASSRGAYSNQPQHF.

This clonotype was counted between two and nine times. The gene calls are TRBV12-3 or TRBV12-4 and TRBJ1-1; perhaps TRBD1 as D (6 bases). Trimming left V 0 bases short and J 0 bases short, with 11 bases between. CDR3 size: 16 residues. This CDR3 is CASSLAGQYMNTEAFF. The DNA of the CDR3 is TGTGCCAGCAGTTTAGCAGGACAGTATATGAACACTGAAGCTTTCTTT.

This clonotype has just a few counts. The genes are TRBV19 and TRBJ1-1; unclear D gene. The germline CDR1 and CDR2 sequences are LNHDA and SQIVND (reference sequence). V was clipped by 1 base and J by 7 bases, with 10 bases between them. The CDR3 sequence is 13 residues long. The DNA for the CDR3 is TGTGCCAGTAGTATAGGTATACTCGTTGAAGCTTTCTTT. Encoded protein: CASSIGILVEAFF.

This sequence joins TRBV7-9 and TRBJ2-1; 8 bases map to TRBD2. This CDR3 has 14 amino acids. Germline loops: CDR1 SEHNR, CDR2 FQNEAQ (reference sequence). After removal of 3 bases from V and 8 bases from J, the junction contained 6 bases not matched to a gene. CDR3 nucleotide sequence: TGTGCCAGCAGCTTTGGAAGCGGGAGCGATGAGCAGTTCTTC. It encodes CASSFGSGSDEQFF.

This clonotype was seen only a few times. The V call is TRBV12-3 or TRBV12-4, the J call TRBJ2-1; maybe TRBD1 (6 bases). V was trimmed by 5 bases and J by 4 bases, leaving 12 bases between them. The CDR3 consists of 14 residues. The CDR3 DNA reads TGTGCCAGCAGTCCCGCGACAGGTTACAATGAGCAGTTCTTC. Encoded protein: CASSPATGYNEQFF.

V gene TRBV20-1 combines with J gene TRBJ2-7; D unresolved. V was cut by 0 bases and J by 4 bases, with 10 bases left in between. This CDR3 spans 13 amino acids. Per the germline V gene, CDR1 is DFQATT and CDR2 is SNEGSKA (reference sequence). CDR3 protein: CSARDQEFYEQYF. CDR3 coding DNA: TGCAGTGCTAGAGATCAGGAGTTTTACGAGCAGTACTTC.

The genes are TRBV7-8 and TRBJ2-1, with D possibly being TRBD2 (5 bases). Germline V CDR1 and CDR2: SGHVS, FQNEAQ. V lost 7 bases, J lost 7 bases, and 20 bases lay in between. The CDR3 has 15 amino acids. CDR3 DNA sequence: TGTGCCAGCACCAGCCTTGAGGGCCTCGAGAATGAGCAGTTCTTC. This codes for CASTSLEGLENEQFF.

This clonotype has just a few counts. The rearrangement uses TRBV4-3 and TRBJ2-7, with TRBD1 matching over 7 bases. The CDR3 loop spans 15 amino acids. The germline V gene has CDR1 LGHNA and CDR2 YSLEER. V shed 3 bases and J 0 bases; nucleotides not matched to a gene: 5. The DNA of the CDR3 is TGCGCCAGCAGCCAGAACAGGGGCAGCTCCTACGAGCAGTACTTC. Its translation: CASSQNRGSSYEQYF.

This clonotype turned up a few times. V gene TRBV12-3 or TRBV12-4 combines with J gene TRBJ2-5, with 9 bases fitting TRBD1. This CDR3 is 15 amino acids long. J was trimmed by 1 base and V by 5 bases; bases with no gene match: 5. CDR3 nucleotides: TGTGCCAGCAGTAATCAGGACAGGGGCCAAGAGACCCAGTACTTC. As protein: CASSNQDRGQETQYF.

This clonotype has just a few counts. The chain links TRBV2 to TRBJ2-1; D might be TRBD1 (6 bases). Germline loops: CDR1 SNHLY, CDR2 FYNNEI. The ends were cut back, 3 bases at V and 0 bases at J, with 9 bases in the middle. This CDR3 is built from 15 residues. The CDR3 DNA is TGTGCCAGCAGTGAGGACAGTTACTCCTACAATGAGCAGTTCTTC. This codes for CASSEDSYSYNEQFF.

The sample holds many counts of this clonotype. This rearrangement joins TRBV5-1 to TRBJ2-3; 10 nucleotides align to TRBD1. This CDR3 contains 14 residues. With 5 bases clipped from V and 6 bases from J, the junction kept 6 bases outside the gene matches. Germline values: CDR1 SGHRS, CDR2 YFSETQ. The CDR3 region is CASSPGQGSDTQYF. Here the CDR3 DNA reads TGCGCCAGCAGTCCGGGACAGGGGTCCGATACGCAGTATTTT.

Only a few counts were recorded for this clonotype. The chain is built from TRBV5-1 and TRBJ1-3; the D is unclear. The CDR3 extends over 15 amino acids. Germline lookup yields CDR1 SGHRS and CDR2 YFSETQ. Trimming shortened V by 4 bases and J by 0 bases, and 11 bases separated the two germline ends. CDR3 loop: CASSEGGDSGNTIYF. CDR3 in DNA: TGCGCCAGCAGCGAAGGCGGGGACTCTGGAAACACCATATATTTT.

The chain recombines TRBV4-3 with TRBJ2-2, with TRBD1 matching over 9 bases. The CDR3 totals 16 residues. Per the germline V gene, CDR1 is LGHNA and CDR2 is YSLEER. V lost 2 bases and J lost 5; bases outside the gene matches: 6. The CDR3 reads CASSQFPGQGTGELFF. CDR3 DNA: TGCGCCAGCAGCCAATTCCCGGGACAGGGTACCGGGGAGCTGTTTTTT.

In DNA, the CDR3 is TGTGCCAGCAGTCTGGCTCTATTCCACGAGCAGTACTTC. This encodes CASSLALFHEQYF. The rearrangement joins TRBV2 to TRBJ2-7; D is uncertain. Deletions cut 5 bases from V and 5 bases from J, with 13 bases between. The CDR3 totals 13 residues. Germline V gene sequence: CDR1 SNHLY, CDR2 FYNNEI.

In this sample, this clonotype turned up many times. J is TRBJ2-7 and V is TRBV20-1; tentatively, D is TRBD1 or TRBD2 (5 bases each). The CDR3 consists of 14 residues. V lost 5 bases to trimming and J lost 4 bases, with 18 bases between them. Germline V gene data show CDR1 as DFQATT and CDR2 as SNEGSKA (reference sequence). The CDR3 loop reads CSAEARGEGYEQYF. Here the CDR3 DNA reads TGCAGTGCTGAGGCTAGGGGAGAGGGATACGAGCAGTACTTC.